The source of this T cell receptor beta chain is a study of blood T cell repertoires in COVID-19. Background on the study: The origin of the acute and convalescent COVID-19 samples was the United States, Italy and Spain. Sources were T cells, B-cell-depleted T cells, or PBMCs; the material itself was cDNA or gDNA.

Germline V lookup: CDR1 LNHDA, CDR2 SQIVND (reference sequence). J was trimmed by 0 bases and V by 8 bases; bases with no gene match: 12. The CDR3 runs 17 residues. Using immunoSEQ multiplex PCR, the repertoire was profiled, and TCRdb retains in-frame clones only, with some absent. Seen here are about 160,000 clones, approximately 83% observed once, and the top ten hold roughly 9.1%. Sequences were obtained from peripheral blood. The TCR was taken from a woman aged 80 or over with active or convalescent COVID-19. V usage is TRBV19 and J usage is TRBJ1-5; TRBD1 agrees at 8 bases. Written as DNA, the CDR3 is TGTGCCAGTGCGGACAGGGCCACTGGCTATAGCAATCAGCCCCAGCATTTT. Translated, it gives CASADRATGYSNQPQHF.